The 8 T cell receptor beta chains presented below share a single source sample, sequenced in a study of Ad26.COV2.S vaccination and SARS-CoV-2 variants. Generated by immunoSEQ multiplex PCR, the TCRdb table keeps only in-frame clones and is missing some. In the table there are 250,000 or so clones, around 88% of which are singletons. Treatment here: 15 to 20 received Ad26.COV2.S at low or high dose, single or two shots; roughly five received placebo; per-sample allocation not given. All samples were drawn on day 63, counting from the first vaccine or placebo injection. The specimen comprised peripheral blood, sampled in a trial of Ad26.COV2.S vaccine versus placebo. These receptors all come from a person between 18 and 65 years old who received the Ad26.COV2.S COVID-19 vaccine or a placebo.

V and J are TRBV5-1 and TRBJ1-6; 9 bases match TRBD1. With V trimmed by 1 base and J by 8 bases, 7 bases remained unmatched. The CDR3 loop spans 16 amino acids. The V gene's germline CDR1 is SGHRS and CDR2 YFSETQ. The CDR3 sequence: CASSLQGQGFDSPLHF. The CDR3 region has the DNA TGCGCCAGCAGCTTGCAGGGACAGGGCTTTGATTCACCCCTCCACTTT.

The gene calls are TRBV6-5 and TRBJ1-1, with D uncertain. CDR1 and CDR2 from the germline V gene are MNHEY and SVGAGI. V was cut by 0 bases and J by 3 bases, with 8 bases left in between. CDR3 length equals 14 residues. CDR3 region: CASSYSKSDTEAFF. CDR3 bases: TGTGCCAGCAGTTACTCGAAGTCGGACACTGAAGCTTTCTTT.

The rearrangement links TRBV7-3 to TRBJ2-3, with D possibly TRBD2 on 6 matching bases. The ends were cut back, 2 bases at V and 6 bases at J, with 15 bases in the middle. CDR3 size: 15 residues. CDR1 is SGHTA and CDR2 is FQGTGA in the germline V gene. The CDR3 loop is CASSLQAGPPDTQYF. The CDR3 DNA reads as TGTGCCAGCAGCTTACAGGCGGGACCCCCGGATACGCAGTATTTT.

CDR3 sequence reads: CASTLAGGRSIQYF. CDR3 DNA: TGTGCCAGCACGCTAGCGGGGGGGCGGAGCATTCAGTACTTC. This chain joins TRBV11-2 and TRBJ2-4; 12 nucleotides agree with TRBD2. There are 14 residues in the CDR3. Trimming took 7 bases from V and 9 from J; bases not matched to a gene: 7. Germline V gives CDR1 SGHAT, CDR2 FQNNGV.

The chain joins TRBV7-2 to TRBJ1-4, with 10 bases that match TRBD1. The CDR3 has 14 residues. With V trimmed by 5 bases and J by 10 bases, 7 bases remained unmatched. CDR1 and CDR2 (germline): SGHTA, FQGNSA. The CDR3 DNA reads TGTGCCAGCAGCCCCCGGGACAGGGGTGCAAAACTGTTTTTT. Translation gives CASSPRDRGAKLFF.

This chain joins TRBV19 and TRBJ2-1; D gene unclear. There are 12 residues in the CDR3. Trimming removed 6 bases from V and 4 bases from J, with 7 bases in between. Per germline, CDR1 LNHDA and CDR2 SQIVND (reference sequence). The CDR3 protein is CASRGPYNEQFF. CDR3 bases: TGTGCCAGTAGAGGACCTTACAATGAGCAGTTCTTC.

The chain has TRBV15 and TRBJ2-1, with a possible D match to TRBD2 (5 bases). V lost 1 base and J lost 4, with 11 bases in between. Looked up from germline, CDR1 is LNHNV and CDR2 is YYDKDF (reference sequence). This CDR3 is built from 15 residues. This chain's CDR3 is CATSRVRGAYNEQFF. The CDR3 DNA reads as TGTGCCACCAGCAGAGTCCGGGGAGCTTACAATGAGCAGTTCTTC.

The V gene is TRBV2, the J gene TRBJ2-5; 7 nucleotides align to TRBD2. The V gene's germline CDR1 is SNHLY and CDR2 FYNNEI. The CDR3 runs 13 residues. Unmatched junction bases numbered 8, after V lost 10 bases and J lost 3 bases. The CDR3 DNA is TGTGCCACAGCGGGACGGCACGAAGAGACCCAGTACTTC. It specifies CATAGRHEETQYF.